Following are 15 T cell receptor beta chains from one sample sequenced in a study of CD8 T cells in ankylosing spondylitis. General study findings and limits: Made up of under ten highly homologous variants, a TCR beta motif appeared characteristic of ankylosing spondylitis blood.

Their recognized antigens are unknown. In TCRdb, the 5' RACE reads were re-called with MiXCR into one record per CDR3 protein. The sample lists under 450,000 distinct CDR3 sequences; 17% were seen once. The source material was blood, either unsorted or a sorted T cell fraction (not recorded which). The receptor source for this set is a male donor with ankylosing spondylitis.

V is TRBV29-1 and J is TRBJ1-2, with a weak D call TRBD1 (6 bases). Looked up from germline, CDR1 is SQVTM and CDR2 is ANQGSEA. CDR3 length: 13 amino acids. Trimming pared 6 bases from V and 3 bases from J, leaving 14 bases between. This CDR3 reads CSVGQRGDYGYTF. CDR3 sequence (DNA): TGCAGCGTCGGACAGCGGGGGGACTATGGCTACACCTTC.

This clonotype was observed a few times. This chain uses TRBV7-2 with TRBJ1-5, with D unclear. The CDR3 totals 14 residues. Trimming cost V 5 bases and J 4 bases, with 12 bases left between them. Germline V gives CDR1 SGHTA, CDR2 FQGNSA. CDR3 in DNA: TGTGCCAGCAGCCCGGACGGCCGGAATCAGCCCCAGCATTTT. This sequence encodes CASSPDGRNQPQHF.

The CDR3 loop is CATSRELTGPNYNEQFF. DNA of the CDR3: TGTGCCACCAGCAGAGAGCTGACGGGTCCTAACTACAATGAGCAGTTCTTC. The chain links TRBV15 to TRBJ2-1; D remains ambiguous. The length of the CDR3 is 17 residues. V lost 0 bases and J lost 3, with 15 bases in between. The germline CDR1 and CDR2 sequences are LNHNV and YYDKDF (reference sequence).

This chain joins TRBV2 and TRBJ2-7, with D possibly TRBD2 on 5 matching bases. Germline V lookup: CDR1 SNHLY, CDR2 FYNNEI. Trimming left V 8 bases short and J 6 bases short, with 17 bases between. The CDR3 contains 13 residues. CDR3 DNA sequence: TGTGCCAGCCGCCAGGCGGGTCTAACCGAGCAGTACTTC. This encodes CASRQAGLTEQYF.

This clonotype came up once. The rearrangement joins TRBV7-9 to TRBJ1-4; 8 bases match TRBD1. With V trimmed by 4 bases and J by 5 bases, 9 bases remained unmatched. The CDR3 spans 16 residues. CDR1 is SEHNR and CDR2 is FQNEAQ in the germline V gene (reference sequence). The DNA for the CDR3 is TGTGCCAGCAGCTACGCCCCGGACAGGGAAAATGAAAAACTGTTTTTT. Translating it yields CASSYAPDRENEKLFF.

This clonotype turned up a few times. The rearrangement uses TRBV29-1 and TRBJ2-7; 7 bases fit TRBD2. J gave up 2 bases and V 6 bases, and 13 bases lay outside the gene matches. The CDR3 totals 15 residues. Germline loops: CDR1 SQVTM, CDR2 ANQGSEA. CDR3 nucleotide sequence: TGCAGCGTCGGGGGGTCGGGGACGGCAACCTACGAGCAGTACTTC. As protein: CSVGGSGTATYEQYF.

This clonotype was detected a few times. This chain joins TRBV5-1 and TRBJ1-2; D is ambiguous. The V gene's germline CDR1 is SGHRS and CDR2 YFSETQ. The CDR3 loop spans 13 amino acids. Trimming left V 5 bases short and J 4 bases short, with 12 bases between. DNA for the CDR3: TGCGCCAGCAGATACCGGGAGGGCTATGGCTACACCTTC. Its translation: CASRYREGYGYTF. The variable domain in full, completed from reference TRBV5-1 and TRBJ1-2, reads KAGVTQTPRYLIKTRGQQVTLSCSPISGHRSVSWYQQTPGQGLQFLFEYFSETQRNKGNFPGRFSGRQFSNSRSEMNVSTLELGDSALYLCASRYREGYGYTFGSGTRLTVV.

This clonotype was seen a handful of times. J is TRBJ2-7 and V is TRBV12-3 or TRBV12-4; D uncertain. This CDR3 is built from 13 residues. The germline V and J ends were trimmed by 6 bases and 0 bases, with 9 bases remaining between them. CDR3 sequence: CASSRLSSYEQYF. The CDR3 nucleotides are TGTGCCAGCAGCCGACTGAGCTCCTACGAGCAGTACTTC.

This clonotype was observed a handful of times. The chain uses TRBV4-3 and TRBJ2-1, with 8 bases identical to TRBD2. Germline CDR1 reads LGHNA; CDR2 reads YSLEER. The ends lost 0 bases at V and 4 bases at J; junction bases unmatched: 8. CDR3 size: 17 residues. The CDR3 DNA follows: TGCGCCAGCAGCCAAGATCGGGCTAGCGGGCAGTACAATGAGCAGTTCTTC. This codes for CASSQDRASGQYNEQFF.

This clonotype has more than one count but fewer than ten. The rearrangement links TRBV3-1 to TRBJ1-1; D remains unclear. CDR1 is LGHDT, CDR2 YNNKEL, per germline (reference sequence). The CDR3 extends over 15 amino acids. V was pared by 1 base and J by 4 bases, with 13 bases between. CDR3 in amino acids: CASSQGLGMGTEAFF. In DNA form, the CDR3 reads TGTGCCAGCAGCCAAGGGTTAGGGATGGGCACTGAAGCTTTCTTT.

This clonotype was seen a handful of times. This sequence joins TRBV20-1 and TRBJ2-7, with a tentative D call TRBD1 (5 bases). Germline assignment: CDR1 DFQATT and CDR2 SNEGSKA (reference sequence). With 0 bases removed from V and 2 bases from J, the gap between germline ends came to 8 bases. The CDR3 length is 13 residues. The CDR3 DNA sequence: TGCAGTGCTAGAGATCAGGGAACCTACGAGCAGTACTTC. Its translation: CSARDQGTYEQYF.

The CDR3 DNA sequence: TGCAGCGTTGAACTGGGGGCGAGAAACTATGGCTACACCTTC. Translation: CSVELGARNYGYTF. This chain joins TRBV29-1 and TRBJ1-2, with TRBD1 as a possible D gene (6 bases). The V gene lost 2 bases and the J gene lost 2 bases, with 12 bases spanning the gap. This CDR3 region has 14 residues. Germline CDR1 reads SQVTM; CDR2 reads ANQGSEA.

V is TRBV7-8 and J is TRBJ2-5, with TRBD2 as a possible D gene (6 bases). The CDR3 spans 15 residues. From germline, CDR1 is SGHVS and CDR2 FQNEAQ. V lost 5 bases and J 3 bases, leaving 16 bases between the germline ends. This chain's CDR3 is CASSQNAGRKETQYF. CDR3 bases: TGTGCCAGCAGCCAGAACGCGGGGAGAAAAGAGACCCAGTACTTC.

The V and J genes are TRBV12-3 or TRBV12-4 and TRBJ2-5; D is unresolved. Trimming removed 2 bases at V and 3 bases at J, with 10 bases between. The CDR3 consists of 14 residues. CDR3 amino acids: CASSLLSLEETQYF. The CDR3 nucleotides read TGTGCCAGCAGTTTATTGAGCCTAGAAGAGACCCAGTACTTC.

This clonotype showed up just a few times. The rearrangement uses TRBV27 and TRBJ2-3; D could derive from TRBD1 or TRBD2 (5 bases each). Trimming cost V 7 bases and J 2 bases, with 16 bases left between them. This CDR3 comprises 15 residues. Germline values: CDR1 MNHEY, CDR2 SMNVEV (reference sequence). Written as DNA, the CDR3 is TGTGCCAGCACTCGGGACGGAGTAGCCACAGATACGCAGTATTTT. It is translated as CASTRDGVATDTQYF.